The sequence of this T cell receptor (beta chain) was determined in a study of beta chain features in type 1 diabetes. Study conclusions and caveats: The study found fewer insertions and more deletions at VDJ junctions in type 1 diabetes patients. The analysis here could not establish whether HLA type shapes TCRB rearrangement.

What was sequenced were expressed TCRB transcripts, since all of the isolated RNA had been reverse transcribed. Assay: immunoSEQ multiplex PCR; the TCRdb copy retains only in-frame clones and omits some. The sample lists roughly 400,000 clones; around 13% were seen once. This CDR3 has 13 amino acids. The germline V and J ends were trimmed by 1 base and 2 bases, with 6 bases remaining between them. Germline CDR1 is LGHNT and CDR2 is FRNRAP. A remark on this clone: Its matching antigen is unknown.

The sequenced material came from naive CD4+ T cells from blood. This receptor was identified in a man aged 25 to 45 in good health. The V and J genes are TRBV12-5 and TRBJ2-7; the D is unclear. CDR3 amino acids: CASGLGSTYEQYV. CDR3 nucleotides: TGTGCTAGTGGTTTGGGCTCCACCTACGAGCAGTACGTC.